A selection of T cell receptor beta chains follows, all from one sample in a study of shared clonotypes between healthy human individuals. Only in-frame clones appear in the TCRdb table, and some are missing; sequencing was by immunoSEQ multiplex PCR. The table lists some 2.4 million clones, 90% to 95% of them singletons. What was sequenced was naive CD4+ T cells from PBMCs. All receptors come from a man aged 18 to 35 in good health. Some clones in this sample may be carry-over from other donors' samples. Both conserved end residues are part of each CDR3. A D gene is named only where the DNA matches it firmly. The size of a clone is reported for some rows only, either as once, few or many, or as a class for expanded clones.

D gene: -
V gene: TRBV21-1
J gene: TRBJ2-7
clone size: -
CDR3 DNA: TGTGCCAGCAGCAAAAACCCAAGGTTTGTCCCTGGGGAGGCCTACGAGCAGTACTTC
CDR3 protein: CASSKNPRFVPGEAYEQYF

D gene: TRBD1
V gene: TRBV5-4
J gene: TRBJ1-1
clone size: -
CDR3 DNA: TGTGCCAGCAGCGCGGGACAGATGAACACTGAAGCTTTCTTT
CDR3 protein: CASSAGQMNTEAFF

D gene: -
V gene: TRBV18
J gene: TRBJ2-6
clone size: once
CDR3 DNA: TGTGCCAGCTCAGCCCTCCCGGCTAGATCTGGGGCCAACGTCCTGACTTTC
CDR3 protein: CASSALPARSGANVLTF

D gene: -
V gene: TRBV11-3
J gene: TRBJ2-5
clone size: -
CDR3 DNA: TGTGCCAGCAGCTTTCGGGGCCAAGAGACCCAGTACTTC
CDR3 protein: CASSFRGQETQYF

D gene: -
V gene: TRBV25-1
J gene: TRBJ2-1
clone size: once
CDR3 DNA: TGTGCCAGCAGTGAACCGCCGGGATACGGCAGTGGTGAGCAGTTCTTC
CDR3 protein: CASSEPPGYGSGEQFF

D gene: TRBD2
V gene: TRBV2
J gene: TRBJ2-2
clone size: -
CDR3 DNA: TGTGCCAGCAGTTACAGCGGGAGGAACACCGGGGAGCTGTTTTTT
CDR3 protein: CASSYSGRNTGELFF

D gene: -
V gene: TRBV7-9
J gene: TRBJ1-2
clone size: -
CDR3 DNA: TGTGCCAGCAGCTTCGGGACCGGGACATCTAATGGCTACACCTTC
CDR3 protein: CASSFGTGTSNGYTF

D gene: TRBD1
V gene: TRBV19
J gene: TRBJ1-4
clone size: -
CDR3 DNA: TGTGCCAGTAGATTTGGGGGACAGCTTAATGAAAAACTGTTTTTT
CDR3 protein: CASRFGGQLNEKLFF

D gene: -
V gene: TRBV4-3
J gene: TRBJ2-2
clone size: -
CDR3 DNA: TGCGCCAGCAGCCCTAGGTGGGACACCGGGGAGCTGTTTTTT
CDR3 protein: CASSPRWDTGELFF

D gene: -
V gene: TRBV19
J gene: TRBJ2-3
clone size: once
CDR3 DNA: TGTGCCAGTAGTATAATGGCCTACCGGGGAGCGGCAGATACGCAGTATTTT
CDR3 protein: CASSIMAYRGAADTQYF

D gene: TRBD1
V gene: TRBV19
J gene: TRBJ1-5
clone size: -
CDR3 DNA: TGTGCCAGTAGGAGGCAGGGGGCTTCAGGCAATCAGCCCCAGCATTTT
CDR3 protein: CASRRQGASGNQPQHF